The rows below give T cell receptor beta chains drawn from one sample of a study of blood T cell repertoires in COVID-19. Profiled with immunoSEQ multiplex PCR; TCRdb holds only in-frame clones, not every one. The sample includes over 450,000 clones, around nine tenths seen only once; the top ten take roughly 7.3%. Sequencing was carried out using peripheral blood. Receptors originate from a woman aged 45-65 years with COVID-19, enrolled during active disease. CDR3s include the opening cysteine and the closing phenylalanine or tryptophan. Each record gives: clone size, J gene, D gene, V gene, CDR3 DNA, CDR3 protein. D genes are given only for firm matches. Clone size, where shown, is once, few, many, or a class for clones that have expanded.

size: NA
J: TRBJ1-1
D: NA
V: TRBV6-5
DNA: TGTGCCAGCAGTCGCTCTGGGGGCGAGAACACTGAAGCTTTCTTT
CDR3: CASSRSGGENTEAFF

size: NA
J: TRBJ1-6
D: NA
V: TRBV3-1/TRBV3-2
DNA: TGTGCCAGCAGCCATCGACAGGAGAATTCACCCCTCCACTTT
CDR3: CASSHRQENSPLHF

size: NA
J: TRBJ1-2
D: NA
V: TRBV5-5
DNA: TGTGCCAGCAGCCAACTGTCGTCGCTCTATGGCTACACCTTC
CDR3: CASSQLSSLYGYTF

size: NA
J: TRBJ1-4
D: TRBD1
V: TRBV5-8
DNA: TGTGCCAGCAGCTCGGGACAGGGGAACTCCGAAAAACTGTTTTTT
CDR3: CASSSGQGNSEKLFF

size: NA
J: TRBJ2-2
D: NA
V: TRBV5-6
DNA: TGTGCCAGCGTCGGGGGCACCGGGGAGCTGTTTTTT
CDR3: CASVGGTGELFF

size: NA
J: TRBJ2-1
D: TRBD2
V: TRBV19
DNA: TGTGCCAGTAGCCAACTAGCGGGGGTTGGGAATGAGCAGTTCTTC
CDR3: CASSQLAGVGNEQFF

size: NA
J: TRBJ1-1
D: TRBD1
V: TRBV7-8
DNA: TGTGCCAGCAGCTCGCATAGACAGGGTGTGGGCACTGAAGCTTTCTTT
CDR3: CASSSHRQGVGTEAFF

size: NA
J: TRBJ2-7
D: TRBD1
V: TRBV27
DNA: TGTGCCAGCAGTTCGGGCAGGGGGGAGCAGTACTTC
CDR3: CASSSGRGEQYF

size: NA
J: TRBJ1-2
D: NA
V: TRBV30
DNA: TGTGCCTGGAGTGTTGGGAAACGGACAGTGGCGGGCTACACCTTC
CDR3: CAWSVGKRTVAGYTF

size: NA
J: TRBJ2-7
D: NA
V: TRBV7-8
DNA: TGTGCCAGCTGCCTGGTGGCCGAGCAGTACTTC
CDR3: CASCLVAEQYF

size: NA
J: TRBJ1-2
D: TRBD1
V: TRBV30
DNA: TGTGCCGGGCGACAGGGGATTAACTATGGCTACACCTTC
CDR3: CAGRQGINYGYTF

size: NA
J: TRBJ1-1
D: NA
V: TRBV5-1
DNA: TGCGCCAGCAGCAACGGACACCAAGCTTTCTTT
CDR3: CASSNGHQAFF

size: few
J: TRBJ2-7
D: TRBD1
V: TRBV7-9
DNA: TGTGCCAGCAGCTCAGGACAGGACTCCTACGAGCAGTACTTC
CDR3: CASSSGQDSYEQYF

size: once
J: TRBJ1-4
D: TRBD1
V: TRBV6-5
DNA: TGTGCCAGCGATAGTAGGGGACAGAGTAATGAAAAACTGTTTTTT
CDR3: CASDSRGQSNEKLFF

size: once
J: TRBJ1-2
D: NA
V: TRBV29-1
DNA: TGCAGCGTTGTTGGGGCAGGGCTTAACTATGGCTACACCTTC
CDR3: CSVVGAGLNYGYTF

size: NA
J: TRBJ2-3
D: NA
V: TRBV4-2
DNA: TGTGCCAGCAGCCAAGGAGGAGAAATCACAGATACGCAGTATTTT
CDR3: CASSQGGEITDTQYF

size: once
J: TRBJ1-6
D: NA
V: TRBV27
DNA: TGTGCCAGCAGTTTTAGTGAAGGGGCCAACAACAATTCACCCCTCCACTTT
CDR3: CASSFSEGANNNSPLHF

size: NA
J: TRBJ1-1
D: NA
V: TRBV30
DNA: TGTGCCTGGAGTCTAGACAGGACGAACACTGAAGCTTTCTTT
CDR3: CAWSLDRTNTEAFF

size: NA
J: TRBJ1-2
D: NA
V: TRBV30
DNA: TGTGCCTGGAGTCTGGGCGTTGGCTACACCTTC
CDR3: CAWSLGVGYTF

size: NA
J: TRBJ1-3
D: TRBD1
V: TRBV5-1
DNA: TGCGCCAGTAGGTCCGGGACAGGGGATGACTCTGGAAACACCATATATTTT
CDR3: CASRSGTGDDSGNTIYF

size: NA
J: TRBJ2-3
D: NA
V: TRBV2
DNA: TGTGCCAGCAGTGAGGGGCGGGGGACAACAGATACGCAGTATTTT
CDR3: CASSEGRGTTDTQYF

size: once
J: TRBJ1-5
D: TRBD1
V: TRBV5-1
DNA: TGCGCCAGCAGCTTTGGACAGGGAGGGAGCAATCAGCCCCAGCATTTT
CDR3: CASSFGQGGSNQPQHF

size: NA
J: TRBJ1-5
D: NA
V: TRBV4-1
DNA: TGCGCCAGCAGCCAAGATCTCCCTGGGGGCGAAGCCCAGCATTTT
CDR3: CASSQDLPGGEAQHF

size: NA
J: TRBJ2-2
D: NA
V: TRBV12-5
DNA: TGTGCTAGTGAGGGGGATTTGGGACCCAGGGAGCTGTTTTTT
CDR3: CASEGDLGPRELFF

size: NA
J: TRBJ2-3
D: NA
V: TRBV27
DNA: TGTGCCAGCAGTGAGTCGGCGGGGTATAGCACAGATACGCAGTATTTT
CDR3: CASSESAGYSTDTQYF

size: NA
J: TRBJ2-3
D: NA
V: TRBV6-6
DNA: TGTGCCAGCAGCCCTAGCACAGATACGCAGTATTTT
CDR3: CASSPSTDTQYF

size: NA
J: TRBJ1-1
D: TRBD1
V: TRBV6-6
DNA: TGTGCCAGCAGTTCGTGGACAGGGGGCGCCGCTGAAGCTTTCTTT
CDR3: CASSSWTGGAAEAFF

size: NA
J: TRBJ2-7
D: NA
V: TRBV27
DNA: TGTGCCAGCAGTCGGACAGCCTCCTACGAGCAGTACTTC
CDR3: CASSRTASYEQYF

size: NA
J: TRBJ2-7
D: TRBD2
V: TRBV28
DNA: TGTGCCAGCAGTGGGAAAGCGGGGGGCCTCTACGAGCAGTACTTC
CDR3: CASSGKAGGLYEQYF

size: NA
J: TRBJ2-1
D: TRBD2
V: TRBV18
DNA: TGTGCCAGCTCACCCCTACTAGCGGGGGGGTATGAGCAGTTCTTC
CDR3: CASSPLLAGGYEQFF

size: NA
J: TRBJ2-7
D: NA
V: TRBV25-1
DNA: TGTGCCAGCAGTGTGGGAGGCGAGCAGTACTTC
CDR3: CASSVGGEQYF

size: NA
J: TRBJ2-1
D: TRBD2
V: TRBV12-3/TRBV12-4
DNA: TGTGCCAGCAGTCCGACAGGGACTAGCGGGTTGTTCTTC
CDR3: CASSPTGTSGLFF

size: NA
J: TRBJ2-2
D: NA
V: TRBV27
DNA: TGTGCCAGCAGGAATTTACAGGACACCGGGGAGCTGTTTTTT
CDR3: CASRNLQDTGELFF

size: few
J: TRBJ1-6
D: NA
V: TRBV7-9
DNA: TGTGCCAGCAGCTTAGAATCACCCCAAGGAGCACCCCTCCACTTT
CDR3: CASSLESPQGAPLHF

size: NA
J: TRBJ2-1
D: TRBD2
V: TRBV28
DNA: TGTGCCAGCGCGATCGGTGGTGGCCGGGGGGAAAATGAGCAGTTCTTC
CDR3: CASAIGGGRGENEQFF

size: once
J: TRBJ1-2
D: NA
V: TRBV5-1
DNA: TGCGCCAGCAGCTCGGAGCCGCGCAGTGGCTACACCTTC
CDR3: CASSSEPRSGYTF

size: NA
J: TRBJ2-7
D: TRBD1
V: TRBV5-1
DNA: TGCGCCAGCAGCTTTGGGACAGGGATGGAGCAGTACTTC
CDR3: CASSFGTGMEQYF